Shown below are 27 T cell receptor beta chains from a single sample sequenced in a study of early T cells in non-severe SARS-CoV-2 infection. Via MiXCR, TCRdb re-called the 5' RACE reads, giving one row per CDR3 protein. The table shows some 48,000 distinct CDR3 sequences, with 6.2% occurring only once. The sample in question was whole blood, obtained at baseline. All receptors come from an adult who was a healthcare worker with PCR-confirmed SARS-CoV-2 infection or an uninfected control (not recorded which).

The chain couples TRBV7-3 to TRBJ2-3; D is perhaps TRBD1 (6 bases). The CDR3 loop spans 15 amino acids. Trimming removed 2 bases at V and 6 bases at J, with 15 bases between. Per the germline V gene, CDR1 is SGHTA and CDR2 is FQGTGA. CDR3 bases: TGTGCCAGCAGCTTATTAGCAGGGGTTGGCGATACGCAGTATTTT. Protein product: CASSLLAGVGDTQYF.

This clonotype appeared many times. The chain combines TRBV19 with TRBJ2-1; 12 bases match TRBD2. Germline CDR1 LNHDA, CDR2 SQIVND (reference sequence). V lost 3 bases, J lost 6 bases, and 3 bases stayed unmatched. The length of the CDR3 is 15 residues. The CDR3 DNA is TGTGCCAGTAGTATTTCTAGCGGGAGGGCCAATGAGCAGTTCTTC. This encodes CASSISSGRANEQFF.

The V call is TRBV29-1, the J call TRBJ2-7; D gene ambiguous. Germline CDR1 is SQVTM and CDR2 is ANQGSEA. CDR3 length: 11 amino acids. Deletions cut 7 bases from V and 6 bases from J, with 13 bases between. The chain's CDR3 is CSGSYGLEQYF. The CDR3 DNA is TGCAGCGGCTCGTATGGTCTCGAGCAGTACTTC.

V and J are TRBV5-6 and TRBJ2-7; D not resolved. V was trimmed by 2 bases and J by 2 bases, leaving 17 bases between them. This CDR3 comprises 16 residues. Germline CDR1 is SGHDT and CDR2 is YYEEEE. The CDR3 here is CASSFRALTRTYEQYF. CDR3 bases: TGTGCCAGCAGCTTCCGGGCCTTGACAAGAACCTACGAGCAGTACTTC.

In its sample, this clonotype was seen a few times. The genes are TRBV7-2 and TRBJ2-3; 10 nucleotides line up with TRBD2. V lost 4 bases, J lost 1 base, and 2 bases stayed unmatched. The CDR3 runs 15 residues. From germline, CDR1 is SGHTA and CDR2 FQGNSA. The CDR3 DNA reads TGTGCCAGCAGCTCTAGCGGGAGAGGCACAGATACGCAGTATTTT. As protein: CASSSSGRGTDTQYF.

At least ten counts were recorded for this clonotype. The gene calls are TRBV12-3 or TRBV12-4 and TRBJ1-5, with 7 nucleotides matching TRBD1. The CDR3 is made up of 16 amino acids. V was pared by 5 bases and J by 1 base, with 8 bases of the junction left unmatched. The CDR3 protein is CASSTMTGLSNQPQHF. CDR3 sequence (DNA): TGTGCCAGCAGTACCATGACAGGGCTCAGCAATCAGCCCCAGCATTTT.

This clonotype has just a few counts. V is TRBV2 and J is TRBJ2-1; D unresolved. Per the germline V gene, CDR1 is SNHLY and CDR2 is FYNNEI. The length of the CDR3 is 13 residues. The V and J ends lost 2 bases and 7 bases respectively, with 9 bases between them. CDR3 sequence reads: CASSETFPNEQFF. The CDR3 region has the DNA TGTGCCAGCAGTGAAACGTTCCCGAATGAGCAGTTCTTC.

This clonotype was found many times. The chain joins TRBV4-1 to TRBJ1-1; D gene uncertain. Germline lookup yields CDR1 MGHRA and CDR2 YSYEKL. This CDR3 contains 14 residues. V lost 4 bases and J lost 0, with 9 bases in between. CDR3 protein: CASSPGSLNTEAFF. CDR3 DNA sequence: TGCGCCAGCAGCCCGGGGTCCCTGAACACTGAAGCTTTCTTT.

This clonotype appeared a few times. CDR3 nucleotides: TGTGCCAGCAGCTTTCTTTACCTCGGGAGGGCCTTCGGGGAGCTGTTTTTT. This gives the protein CASSFLYLGRAFGELFF. The rearrangement links TRBV28 to TRBJ2-2, with 8 bases aligning to TRBD2. The germline gives CDR1 MDHEN, CDR2 SYDVKM. This CDR3 is built from 17 residues. Trimming removed 6 bases from V and 7 bases from J; junction bases left unmatched: 16. The full variable domain, rest sourced from reference TRBV28 and TRBJ2-2, is DVKVTQSSRYLVKRTGEKVFLECVQDMDHENMFWYRQDPGLGLRLIYFSYDVKMKEKGDIPEGYSVSREKKERFSLILESASTNQTSMYLCASSFLYLGRAFGELFFGEGSRLTVL.

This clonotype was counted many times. CDR3 loop: CASSLSVRLAGGDTQYF. In DNA form, the CDR3 reads TGTGCCAGCAGCTTATCGGTCCGACTAGCGGGAGGGGATACGCAGTATTTT. The J gene is TRBJ2-3, the V gene TRBV7-2; 14 nucleotides agree with TRBD2. The CDR3 contains 17 residues. The V segment lost 2 bases and the J segment 6 bases; nucleotides outside the gene matches: 7. Germline values: CDR1 SGHTA, CDR2 FQGNSA.

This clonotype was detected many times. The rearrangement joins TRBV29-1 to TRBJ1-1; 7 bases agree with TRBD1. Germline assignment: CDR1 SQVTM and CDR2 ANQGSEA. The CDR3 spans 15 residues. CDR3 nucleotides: TGCACCTACAGGAGGACAGGCGCCAGAGGGACTGAAGCTTTCTTT. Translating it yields CTYRRTGARGTEAFF.

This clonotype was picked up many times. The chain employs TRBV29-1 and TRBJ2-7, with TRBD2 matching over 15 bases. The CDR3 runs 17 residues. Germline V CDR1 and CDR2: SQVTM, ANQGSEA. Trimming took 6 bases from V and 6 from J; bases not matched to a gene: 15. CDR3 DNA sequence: TGCAGCGTGGCAGGACTAGCGGGAGGGCCGGGGAATCTCGAGCAGTACTTC. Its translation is CSVAGLAGGPGNLEQYF.

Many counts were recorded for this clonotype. The CDR3 DNA sequence: TGTGCCAGCATGGGGGGCGGGAGGCCCCACAATGAGCAGTTCTTC. Translation gives CASMGGGRPHNEQFF. The chain couples TRBV2 to TRBJ2-1; the match to TRBD2 covers 8 bases. CDR3 length: 15 residues. V shed 7 bases, J shed 5 bases, and the junction held 10 bases outside the gene matches. The germline gives CDR1 SNHLY, CDR2 FYNNEI.

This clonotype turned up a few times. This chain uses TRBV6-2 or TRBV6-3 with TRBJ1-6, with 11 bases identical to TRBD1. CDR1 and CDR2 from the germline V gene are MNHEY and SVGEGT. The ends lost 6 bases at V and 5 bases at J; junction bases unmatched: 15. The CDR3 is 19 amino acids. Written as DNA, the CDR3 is TGTGCCAGCAGAAGGTTGGGCGGACAGGGGGCGTCGGATAATTCACCCCTCCACTTT. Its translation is CASRRLGGQGASDNSPLHF.

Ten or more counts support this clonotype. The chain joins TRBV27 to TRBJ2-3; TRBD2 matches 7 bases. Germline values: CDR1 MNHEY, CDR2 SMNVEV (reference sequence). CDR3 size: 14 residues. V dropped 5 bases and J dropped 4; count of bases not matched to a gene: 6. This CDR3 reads CASSRTSAPDTQYF. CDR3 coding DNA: TGTGCCAGCAGTAGGACTAGTGCGCCAGATACGCAGTATTTT.

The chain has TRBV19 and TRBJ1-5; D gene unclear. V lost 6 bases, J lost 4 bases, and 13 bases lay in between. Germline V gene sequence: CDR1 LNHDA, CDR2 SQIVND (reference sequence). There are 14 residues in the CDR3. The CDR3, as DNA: TGTGCCAGTAGACATAGGGATCGGAATCAGCCCCAGCATTTT. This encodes CASRHRDRNQPQHF. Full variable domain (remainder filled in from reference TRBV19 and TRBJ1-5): DGGITQSPKYLFRKEGQNVTLSCEQNLNHDAMYWYRQDPGQGLRLIYYSQIVNDFQKGDIAEGYSVSREKKESFPLTVTSAQKNPTAFYLCASRHRDRNQPQHFGDGTRLSIL.

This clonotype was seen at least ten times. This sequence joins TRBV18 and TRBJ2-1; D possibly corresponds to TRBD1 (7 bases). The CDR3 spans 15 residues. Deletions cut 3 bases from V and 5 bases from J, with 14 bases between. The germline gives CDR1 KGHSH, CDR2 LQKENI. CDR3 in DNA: TGTGCCAGCTCACCTTCCAGGGGGGCCGACAATGAGCAGTTCTTC. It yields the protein CASSPSRGADNEQFF.

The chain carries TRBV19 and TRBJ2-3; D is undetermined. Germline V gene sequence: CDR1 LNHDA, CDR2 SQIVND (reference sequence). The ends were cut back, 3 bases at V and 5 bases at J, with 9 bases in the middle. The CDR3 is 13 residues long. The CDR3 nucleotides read TGTGCCAGTAGTATCTTTTTCCGAGATACGCAGTATTTT. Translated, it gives CASSIFFRDTQYF.

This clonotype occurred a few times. CDR3 region: CASSRTIQETQYF. DNA of the CDR3: TGTGCCAGCAGCCGAACCATCCAAGAGACCCAGTACTTC. The rearrangement uses TRBV11-2 and TRBJ2-5, with D unresolved. The CDR3 spans 13 residues. Germline lookup yields CDR1 SGHAT and CDR2 FQNNGV. V was trimmed by 5 bases and J by 1 base, leaving 8 bases between them.

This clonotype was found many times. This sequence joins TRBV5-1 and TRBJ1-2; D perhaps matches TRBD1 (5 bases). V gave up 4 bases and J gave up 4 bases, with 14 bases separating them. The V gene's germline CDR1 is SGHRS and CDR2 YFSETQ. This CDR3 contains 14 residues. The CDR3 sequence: CASSPTGGFYGYTF. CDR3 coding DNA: TGCGCCAGCAGCCCAACCGGGGGTTTCTATGGCTACACCTTC.

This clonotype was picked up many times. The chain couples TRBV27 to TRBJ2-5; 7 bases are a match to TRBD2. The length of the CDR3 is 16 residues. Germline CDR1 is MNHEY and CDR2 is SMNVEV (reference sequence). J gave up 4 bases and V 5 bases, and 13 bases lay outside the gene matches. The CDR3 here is CASSPPGGRRAETQYF. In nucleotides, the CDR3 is TGTGCCAGCAGTCCCCCAGGCGGGAGAAGGGCAGAGACCCAGTACTTC.

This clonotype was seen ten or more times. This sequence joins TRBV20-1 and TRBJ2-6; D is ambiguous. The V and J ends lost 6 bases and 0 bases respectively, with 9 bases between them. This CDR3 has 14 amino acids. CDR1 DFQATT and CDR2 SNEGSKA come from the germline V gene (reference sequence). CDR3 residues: CSAPQFSGANVLTF. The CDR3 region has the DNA TGCAGTGCCCCCCAGTTCTCTGGGGCCAACGTCCTGACTTTC.

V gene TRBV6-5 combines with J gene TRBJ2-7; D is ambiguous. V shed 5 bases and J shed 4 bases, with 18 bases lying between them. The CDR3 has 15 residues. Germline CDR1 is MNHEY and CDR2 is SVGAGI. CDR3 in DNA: TGTGCCAGCAGTCTTTTACCCACCCTGCGATACGAGCAGTACTTC. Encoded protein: CASSLLPTLRYEQYF.

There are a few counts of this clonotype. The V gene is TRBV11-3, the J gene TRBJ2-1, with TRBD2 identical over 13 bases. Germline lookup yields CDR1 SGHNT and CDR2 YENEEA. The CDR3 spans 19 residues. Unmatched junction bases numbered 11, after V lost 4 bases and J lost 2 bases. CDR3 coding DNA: TGTGCCAGCAGCTCCTCCCAAAGGACTAGCGGGAGAACCTACAATGAGCAGTTCTTC. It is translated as CASSSSQRTSGRTYNEQFF.

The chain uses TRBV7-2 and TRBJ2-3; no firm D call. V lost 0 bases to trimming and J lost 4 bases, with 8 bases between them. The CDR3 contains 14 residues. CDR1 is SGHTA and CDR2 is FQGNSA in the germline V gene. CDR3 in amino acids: CASSLARGPDTQYF. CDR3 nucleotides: TGTGCCAGCAGCTTAGCGCGAGGCCCAGATACGCAGTATTTT.

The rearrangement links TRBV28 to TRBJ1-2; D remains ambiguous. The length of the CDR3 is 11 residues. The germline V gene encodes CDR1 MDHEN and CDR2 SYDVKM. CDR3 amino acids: CATGRLYGYTF. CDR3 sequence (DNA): TGTGCTACGGGCAGACTCTATGGCTACACCTTC.

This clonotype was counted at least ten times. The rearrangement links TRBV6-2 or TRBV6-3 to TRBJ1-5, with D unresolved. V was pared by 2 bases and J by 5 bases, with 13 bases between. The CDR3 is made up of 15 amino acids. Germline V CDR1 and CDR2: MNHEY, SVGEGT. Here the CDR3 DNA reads TGTGCCAGCAGTTACCGGGCCCCCCGCGATCAGCCCCAGCATTTT. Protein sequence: CASSYRAPRDQPQHF.